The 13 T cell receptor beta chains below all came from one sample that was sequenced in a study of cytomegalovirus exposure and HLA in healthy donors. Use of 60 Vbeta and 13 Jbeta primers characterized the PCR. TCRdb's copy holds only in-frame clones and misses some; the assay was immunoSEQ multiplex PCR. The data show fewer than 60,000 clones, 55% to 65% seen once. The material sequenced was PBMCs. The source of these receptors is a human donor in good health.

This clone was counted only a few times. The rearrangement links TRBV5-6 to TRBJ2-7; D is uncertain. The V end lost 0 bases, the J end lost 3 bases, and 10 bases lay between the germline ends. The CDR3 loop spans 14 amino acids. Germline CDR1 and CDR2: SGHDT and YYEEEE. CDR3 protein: CASSLAGSRYEQYF. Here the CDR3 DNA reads TGTGCCAGCAGCTTGGCCGGTTCCCGCTACGAGCAGTACTTC.

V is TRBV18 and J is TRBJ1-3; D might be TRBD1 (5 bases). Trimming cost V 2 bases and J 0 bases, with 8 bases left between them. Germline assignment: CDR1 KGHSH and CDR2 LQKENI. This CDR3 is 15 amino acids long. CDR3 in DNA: TGTGCCAGCTCACCAGTCGACAGCTCTGGAAACACCATATATTTT. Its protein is CASSPVDSSGNTIYF.

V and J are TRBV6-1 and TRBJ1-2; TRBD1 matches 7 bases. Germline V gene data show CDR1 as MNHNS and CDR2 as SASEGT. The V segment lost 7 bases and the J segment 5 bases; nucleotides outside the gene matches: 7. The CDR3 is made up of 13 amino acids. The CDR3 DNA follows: TGTGCCAGCACTCTGGGGGACAGTTATGGCTACACCTTC. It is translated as CASTLGDSYGYTF.

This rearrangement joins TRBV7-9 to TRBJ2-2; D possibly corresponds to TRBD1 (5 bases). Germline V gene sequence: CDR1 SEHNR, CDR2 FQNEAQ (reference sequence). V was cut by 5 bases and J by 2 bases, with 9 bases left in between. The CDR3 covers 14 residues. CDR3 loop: CASSLDSNTGELFF. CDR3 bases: TGTGCCAGCAGCCTCGACAGTAACACCGGGGAGCTGTTTTTT.

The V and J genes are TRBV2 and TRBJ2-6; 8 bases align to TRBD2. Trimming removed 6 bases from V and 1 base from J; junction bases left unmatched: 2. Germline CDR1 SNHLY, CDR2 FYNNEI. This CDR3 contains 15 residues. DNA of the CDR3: TGTGCCAGCAGGGGGACTAGTTCTGGGGCCAACGTCCTGACTTTC. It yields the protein CASRGTSSGANVLTF.

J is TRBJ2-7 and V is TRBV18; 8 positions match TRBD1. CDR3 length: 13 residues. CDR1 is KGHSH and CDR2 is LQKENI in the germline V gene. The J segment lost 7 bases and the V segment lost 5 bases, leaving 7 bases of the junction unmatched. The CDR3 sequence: CASSSDRVEEQYF. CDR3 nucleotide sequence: TGTGCCAGCTCATCGGACAGGGTGGAAGAGCAGTACTTC.

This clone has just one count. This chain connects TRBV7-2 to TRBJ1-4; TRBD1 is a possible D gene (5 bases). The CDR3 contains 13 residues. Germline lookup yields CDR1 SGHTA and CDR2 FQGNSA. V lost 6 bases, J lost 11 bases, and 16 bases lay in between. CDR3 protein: CASREVGEGKLFF. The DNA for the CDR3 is TGTGCCAGCAGAGAGGTGGGGGAGGGGAAACTGTTTTTT.

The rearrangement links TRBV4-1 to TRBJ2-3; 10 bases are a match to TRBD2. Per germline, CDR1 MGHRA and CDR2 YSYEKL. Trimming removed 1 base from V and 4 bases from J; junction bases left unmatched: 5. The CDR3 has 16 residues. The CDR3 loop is CASSQVSSGGSDTQYF. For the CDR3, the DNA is TGCGCCAGCAGCCAAGTTTCTAGCGGGGGCTCAGATACGCAGTATTTT.

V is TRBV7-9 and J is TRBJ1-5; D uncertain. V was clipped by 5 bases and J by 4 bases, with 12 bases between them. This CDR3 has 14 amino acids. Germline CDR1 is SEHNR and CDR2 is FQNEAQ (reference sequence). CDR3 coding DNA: TGTGCCAGCAGCACGGAGACCTCTAATCAGCCCCAGCATTTT. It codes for CASSTETSNQPQHF.

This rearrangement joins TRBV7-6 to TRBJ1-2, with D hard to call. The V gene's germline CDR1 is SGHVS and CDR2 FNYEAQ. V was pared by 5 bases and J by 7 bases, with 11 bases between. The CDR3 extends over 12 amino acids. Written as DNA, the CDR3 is TGTGCCAGCAGCCCCGGGGAGGCTGGCTACACCTTC. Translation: CASSPGEAGYTF.

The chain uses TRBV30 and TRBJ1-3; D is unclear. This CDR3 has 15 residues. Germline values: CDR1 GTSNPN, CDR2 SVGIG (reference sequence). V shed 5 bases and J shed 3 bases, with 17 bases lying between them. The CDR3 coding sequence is TGTGCCTGGGACCGACATCGCGGGGATGGAAACACCATATATTTT. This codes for CAWDRHRGDGNTIYF.

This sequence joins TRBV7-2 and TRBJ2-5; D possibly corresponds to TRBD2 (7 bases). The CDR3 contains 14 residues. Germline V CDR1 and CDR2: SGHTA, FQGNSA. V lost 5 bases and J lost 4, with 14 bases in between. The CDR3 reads CASSAGGAGETQYF. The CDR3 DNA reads TGTGCCAGCAGCGCTGGGGGGGCAGGAGAGACCCAGTACTTC.

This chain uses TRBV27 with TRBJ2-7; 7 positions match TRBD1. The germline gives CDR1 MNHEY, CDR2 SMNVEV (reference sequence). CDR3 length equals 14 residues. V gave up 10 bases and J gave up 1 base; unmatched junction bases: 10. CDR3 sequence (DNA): TGTGCCATCCGGGCGAGGGGACAGTCCTACGAGCAGTACTTC. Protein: CAIRARGQSYEQYF.